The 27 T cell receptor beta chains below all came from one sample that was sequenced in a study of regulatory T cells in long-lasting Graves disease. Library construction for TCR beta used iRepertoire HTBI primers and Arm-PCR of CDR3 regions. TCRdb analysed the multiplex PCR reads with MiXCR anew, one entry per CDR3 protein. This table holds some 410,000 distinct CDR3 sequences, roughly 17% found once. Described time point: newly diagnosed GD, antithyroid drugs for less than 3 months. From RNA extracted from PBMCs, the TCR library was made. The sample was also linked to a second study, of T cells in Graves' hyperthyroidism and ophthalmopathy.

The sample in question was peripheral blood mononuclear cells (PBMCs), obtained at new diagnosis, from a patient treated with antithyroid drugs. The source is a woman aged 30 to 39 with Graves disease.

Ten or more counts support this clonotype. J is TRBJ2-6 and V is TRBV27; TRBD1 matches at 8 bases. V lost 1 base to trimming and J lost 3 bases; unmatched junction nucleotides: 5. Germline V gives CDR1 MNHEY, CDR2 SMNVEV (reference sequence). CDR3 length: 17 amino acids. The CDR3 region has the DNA TGTGCCAGCAGTTTATTGGACAGGGAGTATGGGGCCAACGTCCTGACTTTC. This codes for CASSLLDREYGANVLTF.

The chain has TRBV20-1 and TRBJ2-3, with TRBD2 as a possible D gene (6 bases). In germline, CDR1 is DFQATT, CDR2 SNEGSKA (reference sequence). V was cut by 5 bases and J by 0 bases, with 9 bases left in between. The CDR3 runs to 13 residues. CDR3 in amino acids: CSAQSGSTDTQYF. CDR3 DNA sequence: TGCAGTGCTCAAAGCGGGAGCACAGATACGCAGTATTTT.

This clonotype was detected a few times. In DNA, the CDR3 is TGTGCCATCAGTGAGTCCAGAGGAGCGGGAGGACGCACAGATACGCAGTATTTT. Translated: CAISESRGAGGRTDTQYF. This chain links TRBV10-3 with TRBJ2-3, with 9 bases that match TRBD2. V shed 0 bases and J 1 base; nucleotides not matched to a gene: 8. Germline CDR1 reads ENHRY; CDR2 reads SYGVKD. CDR3 length: 18 amino acids.

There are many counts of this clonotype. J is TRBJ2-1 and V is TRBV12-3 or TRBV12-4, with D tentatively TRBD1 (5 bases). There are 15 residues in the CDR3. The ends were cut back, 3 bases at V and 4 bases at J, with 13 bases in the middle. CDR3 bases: TGTGCCAGCAGTTTCCAGGACACCTTATACAATGAGCAGTTCTTC. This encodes CASSFQDTLYNEQFF.

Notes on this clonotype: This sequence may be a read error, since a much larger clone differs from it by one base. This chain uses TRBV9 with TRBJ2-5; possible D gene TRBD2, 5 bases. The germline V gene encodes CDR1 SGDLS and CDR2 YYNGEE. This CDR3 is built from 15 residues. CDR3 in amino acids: CASSPPGSSMETLYF. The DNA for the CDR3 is TGTGCCAGCAGCCCCCCCGGGTCTAGCATGGAGACCCTGTACTTC.

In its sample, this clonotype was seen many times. The CDR3 DNA is TGTGCCATCAGTGAGAACAGGGGCTCCTCCTATAATTCACCCCTCCACTTT. Its protein product is CAISENRGSSYNSPLHF. The gene calls are TRBV10-3 and TRBJ1-6, with 7 bases lining up with TRBD1. J lost 0 bases, V lost 2 bases, and 4 bases had no gene match. The CDR3 has 17 residues. CDR1 is ENHRY, CDR2 SYGVKD, per germline.

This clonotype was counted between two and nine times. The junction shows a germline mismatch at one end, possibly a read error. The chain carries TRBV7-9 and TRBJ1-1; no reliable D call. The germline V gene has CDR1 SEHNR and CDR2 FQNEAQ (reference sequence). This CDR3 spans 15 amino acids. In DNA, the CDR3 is TGTGCCAGCAGCTTAGCCGGGATGCGGGCAGTTGAAGTTTTCTTT. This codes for CASSLAGMRAVEVFF.

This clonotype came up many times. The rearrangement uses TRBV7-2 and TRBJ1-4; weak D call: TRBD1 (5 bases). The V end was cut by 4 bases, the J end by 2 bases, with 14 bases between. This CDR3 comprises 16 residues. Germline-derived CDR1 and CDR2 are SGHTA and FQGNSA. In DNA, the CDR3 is TGTGCCAGCAGCTACAACCAGGGTAGTACTAATGAAAAACTGTTTTTT. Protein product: CASSYNQGSTNEKLFF.

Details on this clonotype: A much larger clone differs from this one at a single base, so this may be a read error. The CDR3 sequence is CAGSHGQGNYGYTF. The CDR3 nucleotides read TGTGCCGGCAGTCATGGACAGGGTAACTATGGCTACACCTTC. V is TRBV27 and J is TRBJ1-2; TRBD1 agrees at 8 bases. Per the germline V gene, CDR1 is MNHEY and CDR2 is SMNVEV (reference sequence). This CDR3 spans 14 amino acids.

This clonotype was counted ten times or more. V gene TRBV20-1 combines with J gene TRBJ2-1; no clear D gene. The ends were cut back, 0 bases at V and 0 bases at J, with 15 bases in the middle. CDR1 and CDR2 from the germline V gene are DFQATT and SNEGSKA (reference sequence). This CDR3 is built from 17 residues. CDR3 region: CSARDLKRFSSYNEQFF. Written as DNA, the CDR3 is TGCAGTGCTAGAGACCTTAAAAGGTTTAGCTCCTACAATGAGCAGTTCTTC.

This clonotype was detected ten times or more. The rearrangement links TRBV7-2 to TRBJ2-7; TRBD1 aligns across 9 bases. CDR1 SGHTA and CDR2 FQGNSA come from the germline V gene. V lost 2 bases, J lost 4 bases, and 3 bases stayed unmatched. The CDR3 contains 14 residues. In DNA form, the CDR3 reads TGTGCCAGCAGCTTATGGGGACAGGGTTACGAGCAGTACTTC. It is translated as CASSLWGQGYEQYF.

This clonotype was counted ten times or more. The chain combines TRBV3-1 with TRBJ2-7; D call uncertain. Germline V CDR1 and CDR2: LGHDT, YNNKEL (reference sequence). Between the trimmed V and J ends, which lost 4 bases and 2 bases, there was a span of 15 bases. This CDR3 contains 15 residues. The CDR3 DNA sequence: TGTGCCAGCAGCCCCTCCACCAGGAGTACCTACGAGCAGTACTTC. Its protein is CASSPSTRSTYEQYF.

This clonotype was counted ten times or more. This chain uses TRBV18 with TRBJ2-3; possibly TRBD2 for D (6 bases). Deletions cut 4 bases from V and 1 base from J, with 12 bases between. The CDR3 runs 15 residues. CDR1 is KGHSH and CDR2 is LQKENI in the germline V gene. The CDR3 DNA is TGTGCCAGCTCACTAATGGAGGGCGGCACAGATACGCAGTATTTT. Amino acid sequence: CASSLMEGGTDTQYF.

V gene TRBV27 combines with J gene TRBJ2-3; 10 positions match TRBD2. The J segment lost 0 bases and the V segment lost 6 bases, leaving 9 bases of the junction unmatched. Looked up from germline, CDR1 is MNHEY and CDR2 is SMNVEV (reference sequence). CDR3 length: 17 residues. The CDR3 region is CASRTHSGRVSTDTQYF. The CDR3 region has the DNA TGTGCCAGCAGGACGCACAGCGGGAGGGTTAGCACAGATACGCAGTATTTT.

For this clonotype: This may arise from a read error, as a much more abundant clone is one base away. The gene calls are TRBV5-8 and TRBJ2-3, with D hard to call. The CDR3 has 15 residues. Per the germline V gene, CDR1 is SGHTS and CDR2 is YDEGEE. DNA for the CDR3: TGTGCCAGCAGCTTGGCCATTGAGTTCACAGATATGCAGTATTTT. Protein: CASSLAIEFTDMQYF.

CDR3 amino acids: CASSLGGPSGTPQHF. Here the CDR3 DNA reads TGCGCCAGCAGCTTGGGGGGACCCTCAGGAACACCCCAGCATTTT. The J gene is TRBJ1-5, the V gene TRBV5-1; D is possibly TRBD1 (5 bases). The V gene lost 0 bases and the J gene lost 10 bases, with 17 bases spanning the gap. CDR3 length: 15 residues. CDR1 is SGHRS, CDR2 YFSETQ, per germline.

CDR3 in amino acids: CASSRGGKSGRSEQYF. CDR3 bases: TGTGCCAGCAGTAGGGGAGGGAAGTCAGGACGCTCCGAGCAGTACTTC. V usage is TRBV6-2 or TRBV6-3 and J usage is TRBJ2-7; 7 positions match TRBD2. V shed 5 bases and J 6 bases; nucleotides not matched to a gene: 16. CDR3 size: 16 residues. Per the germline V gene, CDR1 is MNHEY and CDR2 is SVGEGT.

This chain's CDR3 is CASTGLASNTGELFF. As DNA, the CDR3 is TGTGCCAGCACCGGACTAGCATCGAACACCGGGGAGCTGTTTTTT. This chain uses TRBV6-1 with TRBJ2-2, with TRBD2 matching over 8 bases. The germline CDR1 and CDR2 sequences are MNHNS and SASEGT. There are 15 residues in the CDR3. The V and J ends lost 7 bases and 0 bases, in that order; junction bases with no gene match: 4.

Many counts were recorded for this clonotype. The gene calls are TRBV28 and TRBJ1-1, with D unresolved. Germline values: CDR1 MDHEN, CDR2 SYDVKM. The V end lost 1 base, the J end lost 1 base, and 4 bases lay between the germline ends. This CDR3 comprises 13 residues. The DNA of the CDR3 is TGTGCCAGCAGTTTATCGGAGAACACTGAAGCTTTCTTT. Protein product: CASSLSENTEAFF. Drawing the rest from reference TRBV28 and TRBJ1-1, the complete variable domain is DVKVTQSSRYLVKRTGEKVFLECVQDMDHENMFWYRQDPGLGLRLIYFSYDVKMKEKGDIPEGYSVSREKKERFSLILESASTNQTSMYLCASSLSENTEAFFGQGTRLTVV.

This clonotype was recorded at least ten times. The chain's CDR3 is CASSFRQGQETQYF. The DNA for the CDR3 is TGCGCCAGCAGCTTTCGACAGGGGCAAGAGACCCAGTACTTC. J is TRBJ2-5 and V is TRBV5-1, with 8 positions matching TRBD1. After removal of 2 bases from V and 2 bases from J, the junction contained 2 bases not matched to a gene. The germline CDR1 and CDR2 sequences are SGHRS and YFSETQ. The CDR3 loop spans 14 amino acids.

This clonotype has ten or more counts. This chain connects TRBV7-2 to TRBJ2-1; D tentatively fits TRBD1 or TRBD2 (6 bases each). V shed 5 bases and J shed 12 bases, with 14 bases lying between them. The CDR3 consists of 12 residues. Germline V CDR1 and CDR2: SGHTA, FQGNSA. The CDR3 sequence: CASSPTGAGQFF. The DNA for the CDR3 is TGTGCCAGCAGCCCCACGGGGGCGGGGCAGTTCTTC.

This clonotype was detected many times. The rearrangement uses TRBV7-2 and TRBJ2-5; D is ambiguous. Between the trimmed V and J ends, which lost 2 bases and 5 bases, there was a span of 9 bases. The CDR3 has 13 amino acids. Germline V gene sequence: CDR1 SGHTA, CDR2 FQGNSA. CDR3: CASSLSHAETQYF. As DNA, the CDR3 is TGTGCCAGCAGCTTAAGTCACGCGGAGACCCAGTACTTC. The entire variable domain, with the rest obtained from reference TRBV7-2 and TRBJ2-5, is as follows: GAGVSQSPSNKVTEKGKDVELRCDPISGHTALYWYRQSLGQGLEFLIYFQGNSAPDKSGLPSDRFSAERTGGSVSTLTIQRTQQEDSAVYLCASSLSHAETQYFGPGTRLLVL.

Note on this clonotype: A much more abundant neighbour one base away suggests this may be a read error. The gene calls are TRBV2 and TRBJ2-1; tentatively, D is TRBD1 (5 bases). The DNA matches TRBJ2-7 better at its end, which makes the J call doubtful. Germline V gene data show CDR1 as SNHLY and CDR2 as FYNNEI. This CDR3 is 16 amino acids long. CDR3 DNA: TGTGCCAGCAGTGACCTCCAGGGAATAACCGACAATGAGCAGTACTTC. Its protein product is CASSDLQGITDNEQYF.

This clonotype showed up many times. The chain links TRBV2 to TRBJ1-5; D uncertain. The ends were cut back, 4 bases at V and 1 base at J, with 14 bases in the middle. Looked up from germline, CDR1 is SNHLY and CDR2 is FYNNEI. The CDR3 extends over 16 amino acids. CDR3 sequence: CASSVRTPRSNQPQHF. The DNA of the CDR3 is TGTGCCAGCAGTGTTAGAACTCCTAGGAGCAATCAGCCCCAGCATTTT. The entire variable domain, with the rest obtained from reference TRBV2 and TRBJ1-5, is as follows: EPEVTQTPSHQVTQMGQEVILRCVPISNHLYFYWYRQILGQKVEFLVSFYNNEISEKSEIFDDQFSVERPDGSNFTLKIRSTKLEDSAMYFCASSVRTPRSNQPQHFGDGTRLSIL.

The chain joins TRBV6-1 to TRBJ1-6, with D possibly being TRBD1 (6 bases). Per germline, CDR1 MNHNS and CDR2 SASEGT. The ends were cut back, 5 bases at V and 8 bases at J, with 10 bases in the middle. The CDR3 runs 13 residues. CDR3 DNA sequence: TGTGCCAGCAGTAACAGGGTCGATTCACCCCTCCACTTT. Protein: CASSNRVDSPLHF.

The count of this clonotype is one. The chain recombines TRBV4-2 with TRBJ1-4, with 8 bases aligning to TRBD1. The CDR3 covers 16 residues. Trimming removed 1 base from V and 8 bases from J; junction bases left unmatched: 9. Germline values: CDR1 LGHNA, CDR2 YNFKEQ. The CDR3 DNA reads TGTGCCAGCAGCCAAGGGGAAGGGACAGGAGGAGAAAAACTGTTTTTT. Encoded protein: CASSQGEGTGGEKLFF.

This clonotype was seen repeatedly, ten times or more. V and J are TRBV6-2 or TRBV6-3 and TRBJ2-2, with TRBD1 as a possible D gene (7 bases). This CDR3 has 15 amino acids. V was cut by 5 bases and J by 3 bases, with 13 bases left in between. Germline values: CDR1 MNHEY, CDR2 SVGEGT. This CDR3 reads CASSKGGQYTGELFF. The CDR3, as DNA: TGTGCCAGCAGTAAGGGGGGACAGTACACCGGGGAGCTGTTTTTT.